Listed below are T cell receptor beta chains from one sample, sequenced in a study of shared clonotypes between healthy human individuals. TCRdb's table, derived via immunoSEQ multiplex PCR, lists solely in-frame clones and lacks some. The sample holds some 1,100,000 clones; roughly 74% are singletons and the top ten take about 0.52%. Sequenced input: memory CD4+ T cells from PBMCs. Receptors originate from a man aged 18 to 29 in good health. Some clones in this sample may be carry-over from other donors' samples. CDR3s include the opening cysteine and the closing phenylalanine or tryptophan. D genes are given only for firm matches. Size is omitted from some rows. Given values are once, few, many or a class for expanded clones.

-	TRBV27	TRBJ1-1	-	CASSLWPLKTTELNTEAFF	TGTGCCAGCAGTTTATGGCCATTAAAGACGACCGAACTTAACACTGAAGCTTTCTTT
few	TRBV18	TRBJ2-7	TRBD2	CASAKTSGPLEGEQYF	TGTGCCAGCGCCAAGACTAGCGGGCCTCTAGAGGGAGAGCAGTACTTC
-	TRBV11-2	TRBJ1-5	-	CASSYNWNQPQHF	TGTGCCAGCAGCTACAATTGGAATCAGCCCCAGCATTTT
many	TRBV9	TRBJ1-1	-	CASSVVLGTEAFF	TGTGCCAGCAGCGTAGTACTGGGCACTGAAGCTTTCTTT
-	TRBV5-6	TRBJ1-2	-	CASSLVGERGYTF	TGTGCCAGCAGCTTGGTTGGGGAACGTGGCTACACCTTC
once	TRBV29-1	TRBJ1-2	-	CSVVGGSYGYTF	TGCAGCGTTGTAGGCGGATCCTATGGCTACACCTTC
-	TRBV7-8	TRBJ2-5	-	CASSLAGGRSQETQYF	TGTGCCAGCAGCTTAGCGGGGGGACGGAGCCAAGAGACCCAGTACTTC
-	TRBV7-2	TRBJ2-2	-	CASTPARNTGELFF	TGTGCCAGCACCCCTGCTAGGAACACCGGGGAGCTGTTTTTT
-	TRBV6-6	TRBJ2-4	TRBD1	CASSSNRGLAKNIQYF	TGTGCCAGCAGTTCCAACAGGGGGCTGGCCAAAAACATTCAGTACTTC
-	TRBV7-3	TRBJ2-3	TRBD2	CASSLVSGSITDTQYF	TGTGCCAGCAGCTTAGTTAGCGGGAGTATCACAGATACGCAGTATTTT
few	TRBV20-1	TRBJ1-1	TRBD1	CSAPGGLLAFF	TGCAGTGCTCCAGGGGGCTTATTGGCTTTCTTT
once	TRBV13	TRBJ1-1	-	CASSIGTDTEAFF	TGTGCCAGCAGCATAGGGACCGACACTGAAGCTTTCTTT
-	TRBV7-2	TRBJ2-7	TRBD2	CASSSPEAGGHGEQYF	TGTGCCAGCAGCTCCCCTGAAGCGGGAGGTCACGGCGAGCAGTACTTC
-	TRBV30	TRBJ1-2	TRBD1	CAWNIGTGHHGYTF	TGTGCCTGGAATATCGGGACAGGTCATCATGGCTACACCTTC
-	TRBV20-1	TRBJ1-2	-	CSAEGGYGYTF	TGCAGTGCAGAGGGGGGCTATGGCTACACCTTC
-	TRBV18	TRBJ1-1	TRBD1	CASSPRGAAEAFF	TGTGCCAGCTCACCCAGGGGGGCAGCTGAAGCTTTCTTT
-	TRBV20-1	TRBJ2-5	-	CSARGQETQYF	TGCAGTGCGAGGGGTCAAGAGACCCAGTACTTC
-	TRBV5-1	TRBJ1-2	-	CASSLIVASDNYGYTF	TGCGCCAGCAGCTTAATAGTGGCATCCGATAACTATGGCTACACCTTC